The 18 T cell receptor beta chains below were found in one sample sequenced in a study of blood T cell repertoires in COVID-19. TCRdb's table, derived via immunoSEQ multiplex PCR, lists solely in-frame clones and lacks some. The data show roughly 160,000 clones, around 87% seen once. Sequencing input: peripheral blood. The receptors shown here come from a woman between 65 and 79 years old with COVID-19, enrolled during active disease.

The CDR3 nucleotides read TGTGCCACCAGTGATATGAGGACTGGTCAAGAGACCCAGTACTTC. The encoded protein is CATSDMRTGQETQYF. The rearrangement uses TRBV24-1 and TRBJ2-5; TRBD2 might be the D (5 bases). The V gene's germline CDR1 is KGHDR and CDR2 SFDVKD. V was cut by 3 bases and J by 2 bases, with 12 bases left in between. This CDR3 has 15 amino acids.

V gene TRBV5-4 combines with J gene TRBJ1-1, with D perhaps TRBD1 (5 bases). The V and J ends lost 6 bases and 11 bases respectively, with 23 bases between them. Germline V gives CDR1 SGHNT, CDR2 YYREEE (reference sequence). CDR3 length: 14 residues. This CDR3 reads CASKDLDQGLGAFF. DNA for the CDR3: TGTGCCAGCAAAGACCTAGACCAGGGATTAGGTGCTTTCTTT.

The V call is TRBV28, the J call TRBJ2-7, with 12 bases fitting TRBD1. Trimming removed 0 bases from V and 5 bases from J; junction bases left unmatched: 2. This CDR3 region has 15 residues. Germline-derived CDR1 and CDR2 are MDHEN and SYDVKM. The CDR3 DNA sequence: TGTGCCAGCAGTTTATGGGGACAGGGGGCCCACGAGCAGTACTTC. It codes for CASSLWGQGAHEQYF.

This chain connects TRBV5-1 to TRBJ2-7, with D perhaps TRBD1 (5 bases). This CDR3 is built from 14 residues. Germline CDR1 SGHRS, CDR2 YFSETQ. Trimming removed 3 bases from V and 7 bases from J, with 17 bases in between. The CDR3 DNA reads as TGCGCCAGCAGCTCAGGGCTTTCGTTGGGGGAGCAGTACTTC. Translation: CASSSGLSLGEQYF.

The V and J genes are TRBV28 and TRBJ1-3; 9 nucleotides match TRBD1. The V gene's germline CDR1 is MDHEN and CDR2 SYDVKM. V lost 6 bases and J lost 4; bases outside the gene matches: 7. This CDR3 spans 15 amino acids. The CDR3 loop is CASSPGTGIGNTIYF. The CDR3 DNA reads TGTGCCAGCAGCCCCGGGACAGGGATAGGAAACACCATATATTTT.

This chain connects TRBV6-1 to TRBJ1-6; TRBD1 matches 7 bases. Trimming removed 2 bases from V and 2 bases from J; junction bases left unmatched: 6. This CDR3 comprises 17 residues. Germline CDR1 reads MNHNS; CDR2 reads SASEGT. Here the CDR3 reads CASSEFRDRAYNSPLHF. The CDR3 DNA follows: TGTGCCAGCAGTGAATTCCGTGACAGGGCCTATAATTCACCCCTCCACTTT.

The chain has TRBV9 and TRBJ1-6; tentative D call: TRBD1 (6 bases). This CDR3 is 15 amino acids long. The ends were cut back, 2 bases at V and 10 bases at J, with 16 bases in the middle. Germline V gene data show CDR1 as SGDLS and CDR2 as YYNGEE. The DNA of the CDR3 is TGTGCCAGCAGCGTTTCCGCCAGGGGTGGCTCACCCCTCCACTTT. Amino acids: CASSVSARGGSPLHF.

V and J are TRBV25-1 and TRBJ1-2; 10 bases map to TRBD1. From germline, CDR1 is MGHDK and CDR2 SYGVNS. The J segment lost 8 bases and the V segment lost 3 bases, leaving 9 bases of the junction unmatched. The CDR3 is made up of 15 amino acids. CDR3: CASSDPTDRGGGYTF. The CDR3 DNA follows: TGTGCCAGCAGTGATCCCACGGACAGGGGGGGAGGCTACACCTTC.

The chain is built from TRBV10-3 and TRBJ1-5; 9 positions agree with TRBD1. CDR3 length: 15 amino acids. With 3 bases clipped from V and 7 bases from J, the junction kept 7 bases outside the gene matches. Germline lookup yields CDR1 ENHRY and CDR2 SYGVKD. The CDR3 here is CAISETGQGRQPQHF. CDR3 coding DNA: TGTGCCATCAGTGAAACGGGACAGGGCCGGCAGCCCCAGCATTTT.

This clone was seen a few times. The V call is TRBV5-4, the J call TRBJ1-5, with a weak D call TRBD1 (5 bases). CDR1 is SGHNT and CDR2 is YYREEE in the germline V gene (reference sequence). This CDR3 spans 14 amino acids. Trimming pared 4 bases from V and 1 base from J, leaving 9 bases between. CDR3 sequence (DNA): TGTGCCAGCAGCGCGGGGGGGAGCAATCAGCCCCAGCATTTT. Its translation is CASSAGGSNQPQHF.

The rearrangement joins TRBV2 to TRBJ1-4; D is unclear. Trimming cost V 1 base and J 7 bases, with 16 bases left between them. Per the germline V gene, CDR1 is SNHLY and CDR2 is FYNNEI. The CDR3 runs 16 residues. For the CDR3, the DNA is TGTGCCAGCAGTGAAGTCTCACGGCCGACAAGTGAAAAACTGTTTTTT. As protein: CASSEVSRPTSEKLFF.

The chain links TRBV4-1 to TRBJ2-7; D gene ambiguous. Trimming shortened V by 0 bases and J by 2 bases, and 17 bases separated the two germline ends. Germline V gene data show CDR1 as MGHRA and CDR2 as YSYEKL. There are 17 residues in the CDR3. CDR3 sequence reads: CASSQDYPATETYEQYF. The CDR3 bases are TGCGCCAGCAGCCAAGATTACCCGGCGACGGAGACCTACGAGCAGTACTTC.

The CDR3 DNA reads TGTGCCAGCAGTTCGGGGGGCTCCTCTGGAAACACCATATATTTT. Its protein is CASSSGGSSGNTIYF. V and J are TRBV6-5 and TRBJ1-3, with D maybe TRBD1 (6 bases). The germline V and J ends were trimmed by 4 bases and 0 bases, with 10 bases remaining between them. Germline V gives CDR1 MNHEY, CDR2 SVGAGI. The CDR3 totals 15 residues.

This chain links TRBV18 with TRBJ1-4; D call uncertain. The CDR3 runs 12 residues. Trimming took 5 bases from V and 7 from J, leaving 8 bases between them. Germline CDR1 and CDR2: KGHSH and LQKENI. DNA of the CDR3: TGTGCCAGCTCATCGCGTAGTGAAAAACTGTTTTTT. It yields the protein CASSSRSEKLFF.

This chain links TRBV9 with TRBJ2-3; 9 bases are a match to TRBD2. This CDR3 comprises 14 residues. The ends lost 7 bases at V and 5 bases at J; junction bases unmatched: 8. Germline V CDR1 and CDR2: SGDLS, YYNGEE. CDR3 in DNA: TGTGCCAGCGCCGGGACAGCGGGGGGAGATACGCAGTATTTT. Its translation: CASAGTAGGDTQYF.

The chain has TRBV24-1 and TRBJ1-2, with 7 bases that match TRBD1. V shed 4 bases and J 2 bases; nucleotides not matched to a gene: 6. Germline values: CDR1 KGHDR, CDR2 SFDVKD. The CDR3 contains 15 residues. The CDR3 DNA reads TGTGCCACCAGTGAGAAGGGACAGCAGAACTATGGCTACACCTTC. As protein: CATSEKGQQNYGYTF.

This rearrangement joins TRBV28 to TRBJ1-2; TRBD1 agrees at 7 bases. Germline V gene data show CDR1 as MDHEN and CDR2 as SYDVKM. This CDR3 contains 14 residues. V gave up 6 bases and J gave up 2 bases; unmatched junction bases: 6. CDR3 sequence (DNA): TGTGCCAGCAGCCTGGACAGGAACAACTATGGCTACACCTTC. It specifies CASSLDRNNYGYTF.

The V and J genes are TRBV2 and TRBJ2-4; tentative D call: TRBD1 (6 bases). Looked up from germline, CDR1 is SNHLY and CDR2 is FYNNEI. V dropped 7 bases and J dropped 1 base, with 11 bases sitting between them. The CDR3 extends over 14 amino acids. CDR3 DNA sequence: TGTGCCAGCACCCCCCAGGGGGCCAAAAACATTCAGTACTTC. It yields the protein CASTPQGAKNIQYF. The full variable domain, completed using reference TRBV2 and TRBJ2-4, is EPEVTQTPSHQVTQMGQEVILRCVPISNHLYFYWYRQILGQKVEFLVSFYNNEISEKSEIFDDQFSVERPDGSNFTLKIRSTKLEDSAMYFCASTPQGAKNIQYFGAGTRLSVL.